The 3 T cell receptor beta chains in this list originate from one sample, sequenced in a study of cytomegalovirus exposure and HLA in healthy donors (dated by TCRdb to the late 2010s). Libraries were built with the immunoSEQ multiplex PCR assay. A mixture of 60 forward primers for TCR Vbeta segments and 13 reverse primers for TCR Jbeta segments was used in the multiplex PCR. TCRdb limited this immuneACCESS table to in-frame rearrangements with V and J called. A share of clones is missing; checked studies link under half to unresolved V genes, and the rest is unexplained. The sample's clone listing holds tens of thousands of clones. In total, the top ten clones hold approximately 11% of the sample. The sequenced sample consisted of PBMCs. The receptors originated from a woman aged 45-59 years in good health and CMV-seropositive.

This chain links TRBV9 with TRBJ2-1; 9 nucleotides line up with TRBD2. The CDR3 runs 11 residues. V lost 5 bases, J lost 10 bases, and 1 base stayed unmatched. In germline, CDR1 is SGDLS, CDR2 YYNGEE. CDR3 in DNA: TGTGCCAGCAGTCTAGCGGGGGAGCAGTTCTTC. This translates into CASSLAGEQFF.

This chain uses TRBV6-5 with TRBJ2-5; D possibly corresponds to TRBD1 (8 bases). The germline V and J ends were trimmed by 0 bases and 5 bases, with 13 bases remaining between them. CDR1 is MNHEY, CDR2 SVGAGI, per germline. The CDR3 loop spans 15 amino acids. The CDR3 bases are TGTGCCAGCAGTTACTCGGAACAGGGGGGGGAGACCCAGTACTTC. Translating it yields CASSYSEQGGETQYF.

The chain couples TRBV28 to TRBJ2-3; 9 bases agree with TRBD2. Germline V lookup: CDR1 MDHEN, CDR2 SYDVKM. V was pared by 5 bases and J by 4 bases, with 7 bases of the junction left unmatched. The length of the CDR3 is 15 residues. CDR3 DNA: TGTGCCAGCAGTACATGGGGCGGGAGGGCAGATACGCAGTATTTT. Its translation is CASSTWGGRADTQYF.